This T cell receptor beta chain was identified during a study of control samples from healthy donors and cancer patients (dated by TCRdb to between 2020 and 2021). On this clone itself: It has no known antigen specificity. No quality values exist for individual bases; no much larger clone is one base distant.

The CDR3 sequence holds 16 residues, the cysteine and phenylalanine included. Only the CDR3 portion is preserved as DNA: 48 bases, with reading frame beginning at the first base. A distance of 18 bases separates the germline ends of V and J, which lose 1 base and 6 bases respectively. The germline V gene supplies CDR1 LGHNA and CDR2 YSLEER. The method behind the library was the immunoSEQ multiplex PCR assay. As stored in TCRdb, this immuneACCESS dataset retains in-frame rearrangements with V and J assigned. A fraction of the clones does not appear; measured against another copy, unresolved V genes explain less than half of the discrepancy, and the remainder lacks a known reason. This sample is represented by approximately 130,000 clones; around nine tenths of them were singletons. The top ten clonotypes cover approximately 9% of the sample.

This sequence originates from a man aged 35 to 55 in good health. This receptor chain uses TRBV4-3 and TRBJ1-2, with TRBD1 tentatively as D gene (5 bases match). Sample: blood. The DNA sequence is given as TGCGCCAGCAGCCAAGGGCTGGGCAGGGTCGAAAATGGCTACACCTTC. This gives the protein CASSQGLGRVENGYTF.